One T cell receptor beta chain is described in this entry. The target of this receptor is not known. No much larger clone exists at a distance of one base, and base qualities are not known. The hyperthyroidism patients were 18 to 65 years old and newly diagnosed, with a disease duration of less than 2 months. Anyone with other autoimmune diseases, uncontrolled infections, pregnancy or lactation was excluded from the study. Clinical symptoms, serum thyroxine, TRAb, thyroid ultrasound and orbital computed tomography were used for diagnosis. Total RNA was extracted with Trizol reagent and quality-checked on an Agilent 2100 Bioanalyzer. This sample stems from a study of Graves' ophthalmopathy and Graves' hyperthyroidism (dated by TCRdb to the late 2010s). Background for the entire study: Hyperthyroidism was defined as stable when no progression to ophthalmopathy occurred within 18 months of follow-up. After sampling, hyperthyroidism patients received methimazole starting at 30 mg daily, and ophthalmopathy patients received high-dose intravenous methylprednisolone. For independent validation, a separate cohort was made up of 18 hyperthyroidism patients plus 17 patients who later progressed from hyperthyroidism to ophthalmopathy. A discovery set of about a hundred patients (around 44 ophthalmopathy, 60 or so stable hyperthyroidism) was enrolled to explore V-J signatures distinguishing ophthalmopathy from hyperthyroidism. In total, around 140 blood samples were TCR-sequenced: 43 ophthalmopathy, about 75 hyperthyroidism and roughly 17 hyperthyroidism-to-ophthalmopathy patients. The study used signatures of the TCR beta repertoire to tell Graves' ophthalmopathy apart from Graves' hyperthyroidism and to predict which patients would progress to ophthalmopathy. In six hyperthyroidism patients, the T-cell repertoire of thyroid tissue was compared with the T-cell repertoire of blood. What the authors observed across the whole study: Sample size was not statistically predetermined, and group allocation was not concealed from the investigators. In validation, the model predicted ophthalmopathy progression with less than 71% sensitivity and roughly 72% specificity; some 13 predicted patients were CT-confirmed with GO in a median of approximately 6.2 months. Most expanded thyroid clonotypes with a frequency above 0.001 also appeared in blood, which suggests that blood repertoires may reflect the immune response in the thyroid. In cross-validation, the 13-signature model distinguished ophthalmopathy from stable hyperthyroidism with less than 90% sensitivity and about 81% specificity, while in the test set the corresponding values were approximately 80% and 75%.

The germline V and J ends show losses of 6 bases and 5 bases respectively, and no gene match explains 12 bases of the junction. The germline V gene supplies CDR1 SGHTA and CDR2 FQGNSA. The CDR3 numbers 15 residues from cysteine through phenylalanine. Only the CDR3 portion is preserved as DNA: 45 bases, with reading frame beginning at the first base. TCR beta CDR3 regions were amplified from RNA transcripts for repertoire sequencing. A first-round RT-PCR used HTBI primers with the Qiagen OneStep RT-PCR kit, followed by a second-round multiplex PCR, size selection and purification. Libraries were sequenced paired-end with 100 bp reads on an Illumina HiSeq2000. The original methods were these. Reads were processed with SOAPnuke, discarding reads with adapters, uncalled bases, mean Phred below 15, or no exact constant-primer or identifier match. High-quality paired reads were merged with COPE v1.2.5. Each unique nucleotide sequence was defined as a clonotype, and clonotypes were aligned to IMGT TRB V, D and J references with MiTCR v1.1. The analysis was limited to V-J combinations with a frequency above 0.0001, which together covered around 99% of the repertoires. A TCR clonal expansion and chaos score per V-J combination was defined as the ratio of F50 clonal expansion to chaos observed in the TCRdist matrix. Welch's t-statistics and random forest were used to narrow the features down to around twelve V-J combinations, which were then fed into a naive Bayes classifier. Thyroid-blood repertoire similarity was quantified with the Morisita-Horn index. Using fastp trimming at Q25 and MiXCR clonotype assembly, TCRdb reanalyzed the public sequencing data and kept in-frame beta chains. Duplicate CDR3 protein sequences are folded into a single record with the most common DNA and genes. The V and J calls were not made by the authors but by TCRdb's processing. The sample table records around 1,000,000 distinct CDR3 sequences; less than 45% of these occur just once. Together, the top ten hold around 10% of the sample.

Input material: peripheral blood or thyroid tissue (not recorded which). This sequence originates from an adult man with Graves' hyperthyroidism. The rearrangement joined TRBV7-2 to TRBJ2-5, with TRBD1 identical over 7 junction bases. The CDR3 protein is CASSLTRQGTETQYF. The sequenced DNA: TGTGCCAGCAGTCTGACCCGACAGGGCACGGAGACCCAGTACTTC.